Listed below are T cell receptor beta chains from one sample, sequenced in a study of blood T cell repertoires in COVID-19. Profiled with immunoSEQ multiplex PCR; TCRdb holds only in-frame clones, not every one. The table records more than 300,000 clones, around 84% of them present only once. The material sequenced was PBMCs or T cells enriched from blood (not recorded which). The receptors stem from a woman under 30 who had recovered from COVID-19. The CDR3 runs from the conserved cysteine through the conserved F or W. The D gene is left open where the match is weak. Some rows mark clone size as missing; the rest say once, few, many or name a class of expanded clone.

cdr3_length j_call clone_size v_call d_call cdr3_aa cdr3_nt
17 TRBJ1-2 NA TRBV9 NA CASSVVPLSGDGYGYTF TGTGCCAGCAGCGTAGTGCCCCTCTCAGGGGATGGCTATGGCTACACCTTC
12 TRBJ1-1 NA TRBV30 TRBD1 CARGTVNTEAFF TGTGCCCGGGGGACAGTGAACACTGAAGCTTTCTTT
14 TRBJ2-7 NA TRBV2 NA CASSEEGRTDEQYF TGTGCCAGCAGTGAGGAGGGACGTACCGACGAGCAGTACTTC
14 TRBJ1-2 NA TRBV19 TRBD1 CASSIGQGAYGYTF TGTGCCAGTAGTATTGGCCAGGGGGCGTATGGCTACACCTTC
14 TRBJ2-1 NA TRBV6-2/TRBV6-3 TRBD2 CASSFSGGGDEQFF TGTGCCAGCAGTTTTAGCGGGGGGGGCGATGAGCAGTTCTTC
14 TRBJ2-7 few TRBV21-1 NA CASSTTGISYEQYF TGTGCCAGCAGCACTACAGGGATCTCCTACGAGCAGTACTTC
10 TRBJ2-5 NA TRBV20-1 NA CSANWETQYF TGCAGTGCTAACTGGGAGACCCAGTACTTC
15 TRBJ2-7 NA TRBV29-1 NA CSVLDPGRGSHEQYF TGCAGCGTCCTCGACCCCGGGCGGGGTTCCCACGAGCAGTACTTC
13 TRBJ1-2 NA TRBV27 TRBD1 CASSTGQGEGYTF TGTGCCAGCAGTACCGGACAGGGAGAAGGCTACACCTTC
12 TRBJ2-7 few TRBV5-1 NA CASSLDSNEQYF TGCGCCAGCAGCTTGGATAGCAACGAGCAGTACTTC
14 TRBJ2-1 NA TRBV2 TRBD1 CASRDRGSYNEQFF TGTGCCAGCAGGGACAGGGGTTCCTACAATGAGCAGTTCTTC
16 TRBJ2-1 many TRBV11-2 NA CASSLTTEFPYNEQFF TGTGCCAGCAGTCTAACGACAGAATTCCCCTACAATGAGCAGTTCTTC
13 TRBJ1-2 few TRBV19 TRBD1 CASSWTGDYGYTF TGTGCCAGTAGTTGGACAGGGGACTATGGCTACACCTTC
14 TRBJ1-5 NA TRBV6-1 NA CASSDQGSNQPQHF TGTGCCAGCAGTGACCAGGGAAGCAATCAGCCCCAGCATTTT
16 TRBJ1-2 NA TRBV29-1 TRBD1 CSVEDRQGVLPLGYTF TGCAGCGTTGAAGACCGACAGGGAGTCCTCCCCCTTGGCTACACCTTC
17 TRBJ2-2 NA TRBV21-1 NA CASSKEKRQGNTGELFF TGTGCCAGCAGCAAAGAGAAAAGACAGGGGAACACCGGGGAGCTGTTTTTT
14 TRBJ1-6 NA TRBV5-4 NA CASSLPGLNSPLHF TGTGCCAGCAGCTTACCAGGGCTCAACTCACCCCTCCACTTT
16 TRBJ2-3 NA TRBV24-1 TRBD2 CATSDLGTSGIDTQYF TGTGCCACCAGTGATTTAGGGACTAGCGGGATAGATACGCAGTATTTT
14 TRBJ1-5 NA TRBV2 NA CASSVNRVGQPQHF TGTGCCAGCAGTGTAAACAGGGTTGGGCAGCCCCAGCATTTT
11 TRBJ2-7 NA TRBV5-1 NA CASSLDSEQYF TGCGCCAGCAGCTTGGATAGCGAGCAGTACTTC
14 TRBJ1-5 few TRBV2 NA CASSVRGLDQPQHF TGTGCCAGCAGTGTGCGGGGGTTGGATCAGCCCCAGCATTTT
17 TRBJ2-1 NA TRBV28 TRBD1 CASSAHPTGGPYNEQFF TGTGCCAGCAGCGCACACCCTACAGGGGGGCCCTACAATGAGCAGTTCTTC
18 TRBJ2-2 NA TRBV7-3 TRBD1 CASSSYRGGTGQAGELFF TGTGCCAGCAGCTCCTACCGGGGCGGGACAGGGCAGGCCGGGGAGCTGTTTTTT
15 TRBJ1-3 NA TRBV30 NA CAFHGQGISGNTIYF TGTGCCTTCCACGGTCAGGGAATCTCTGGAAACACCATATATTTT
16 TRBJ1-1 once TRBV23-1 NA CASSRLLAAPGDTAFF TGCGCCAGCAGTCGGTTGCTAGCAGCACCCGGGGACACAGCTTTCTTT